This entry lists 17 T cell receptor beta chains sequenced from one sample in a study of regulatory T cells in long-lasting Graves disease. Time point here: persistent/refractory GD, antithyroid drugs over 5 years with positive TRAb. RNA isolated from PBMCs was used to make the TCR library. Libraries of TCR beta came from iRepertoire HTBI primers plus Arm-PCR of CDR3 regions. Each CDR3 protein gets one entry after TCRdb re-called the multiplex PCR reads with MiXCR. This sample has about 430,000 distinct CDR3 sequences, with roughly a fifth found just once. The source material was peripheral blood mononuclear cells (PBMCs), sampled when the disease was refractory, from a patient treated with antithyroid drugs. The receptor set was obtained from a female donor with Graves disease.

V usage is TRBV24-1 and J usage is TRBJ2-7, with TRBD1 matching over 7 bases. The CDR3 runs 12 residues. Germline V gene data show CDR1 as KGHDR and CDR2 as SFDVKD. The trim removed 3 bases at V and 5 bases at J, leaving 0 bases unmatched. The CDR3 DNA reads TGTGCCACCAGTGATGACAGGGACGAGCAGTACTTC. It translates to CATSDDRDEQYF.

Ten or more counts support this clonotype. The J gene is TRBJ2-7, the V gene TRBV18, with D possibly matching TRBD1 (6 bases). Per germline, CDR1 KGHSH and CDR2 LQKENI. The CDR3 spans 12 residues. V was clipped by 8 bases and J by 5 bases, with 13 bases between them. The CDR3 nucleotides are TGTGCCAGCAGTTCCACAGGGAACGAGCAGTACTTC. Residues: CASSSTGNEQYF.

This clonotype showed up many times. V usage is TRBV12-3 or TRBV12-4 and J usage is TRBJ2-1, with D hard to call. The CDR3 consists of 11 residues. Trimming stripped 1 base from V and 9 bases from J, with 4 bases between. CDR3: CASSLGGEQFF. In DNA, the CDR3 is TGTGCCAGCAGTTTAGGTGGTGAGCAGTTCTTC.

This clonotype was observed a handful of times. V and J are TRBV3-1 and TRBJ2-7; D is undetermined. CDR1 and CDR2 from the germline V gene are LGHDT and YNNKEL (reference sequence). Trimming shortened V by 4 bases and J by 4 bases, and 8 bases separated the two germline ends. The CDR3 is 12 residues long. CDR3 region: CASSRHQYEQYF. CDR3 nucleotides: TGTGCCAGCAGCCGCCATCAGTACGAGCAGTACTTC.

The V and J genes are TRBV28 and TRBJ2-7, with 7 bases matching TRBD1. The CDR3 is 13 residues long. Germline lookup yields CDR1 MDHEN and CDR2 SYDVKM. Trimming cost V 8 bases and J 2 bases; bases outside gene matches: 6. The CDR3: CASCTGQPYEQYF. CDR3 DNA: TGTGCCAGCTGCACGGGACAGCCCTACGAGCAGTACTTC. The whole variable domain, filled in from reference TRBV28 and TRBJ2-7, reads DVKVTQSSRYLVKRTGEKVFLECVQDMDHENMFWYRQDPGLGLRLIYFSYDVKMKEKGDIPEGYSVSREKKERFSLILESASTNQTSMYLCASCTGQPYEQYFGPGTRLTVT.

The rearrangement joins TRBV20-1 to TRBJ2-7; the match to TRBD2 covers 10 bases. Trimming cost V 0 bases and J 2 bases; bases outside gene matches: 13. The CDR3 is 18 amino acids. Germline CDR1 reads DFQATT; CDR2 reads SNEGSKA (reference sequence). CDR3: CSARDLGDSGRPPYEQYF. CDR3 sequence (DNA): TGCAGTGCTAGAGATCTAGGGGATAGCGGGAGGCCCCCCTACGAGCAGTACTTC.

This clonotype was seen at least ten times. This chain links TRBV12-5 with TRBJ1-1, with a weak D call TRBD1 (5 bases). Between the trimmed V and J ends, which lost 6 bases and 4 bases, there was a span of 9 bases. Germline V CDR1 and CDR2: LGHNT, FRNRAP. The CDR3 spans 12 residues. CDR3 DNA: TGTGCTAGTGGCCCCGGGGGCACTGAAGCTTTCTTT. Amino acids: CASGPGGTEAFF.

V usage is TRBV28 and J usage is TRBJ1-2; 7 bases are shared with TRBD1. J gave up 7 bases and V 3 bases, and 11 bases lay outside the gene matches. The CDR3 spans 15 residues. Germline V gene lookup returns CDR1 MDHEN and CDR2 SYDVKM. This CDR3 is CASSFIRGRIGGYTF. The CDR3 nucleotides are TGTGCCAGCAGTTTTATTAGGGGGCGAATCGGTGGCTACACCTTC.

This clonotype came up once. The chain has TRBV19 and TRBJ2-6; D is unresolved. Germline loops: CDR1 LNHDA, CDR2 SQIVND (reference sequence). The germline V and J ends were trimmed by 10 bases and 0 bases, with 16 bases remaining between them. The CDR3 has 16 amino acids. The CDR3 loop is CATEGPATSGANVLTF. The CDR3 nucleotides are TGTGCCACCGAAGGGCCAGCGACCTCTGGGGCCAACGTCCTGACTTTC.

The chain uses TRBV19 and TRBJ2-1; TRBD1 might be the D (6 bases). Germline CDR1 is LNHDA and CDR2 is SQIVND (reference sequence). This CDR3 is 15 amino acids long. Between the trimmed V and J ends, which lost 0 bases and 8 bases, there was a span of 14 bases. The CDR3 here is CASSIDFNRVYEQFF. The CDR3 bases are TGTGCCAGTAGTATAGATTTTAACAGGGTCTATGAGCAGTTCTTC.

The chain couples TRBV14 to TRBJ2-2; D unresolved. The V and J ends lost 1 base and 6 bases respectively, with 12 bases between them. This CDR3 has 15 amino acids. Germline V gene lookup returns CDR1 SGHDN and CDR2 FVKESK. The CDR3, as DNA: TGTGCCAGCAGCCAAGGAGGCCTTAGGTCCGGGGAGCTGTTTTTT. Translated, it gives CASSQGGLRSGELFF.

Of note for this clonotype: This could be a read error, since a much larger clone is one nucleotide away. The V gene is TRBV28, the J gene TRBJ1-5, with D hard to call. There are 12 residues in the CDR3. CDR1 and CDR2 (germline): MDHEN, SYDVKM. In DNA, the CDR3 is TGTGCCAGCAGTTCCAACAATCTGCCCCAGCATTTT. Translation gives CASSSNNLPQHF.

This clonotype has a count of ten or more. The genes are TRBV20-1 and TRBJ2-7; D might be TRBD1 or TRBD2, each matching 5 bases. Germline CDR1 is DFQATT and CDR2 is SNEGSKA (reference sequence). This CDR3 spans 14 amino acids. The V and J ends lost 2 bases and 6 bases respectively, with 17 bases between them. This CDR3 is CSARYGTRGGEQYF. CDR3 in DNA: TGCAGTGCTAGATATGGGACCCGGGGTGGCGAGCAGTACTTC.

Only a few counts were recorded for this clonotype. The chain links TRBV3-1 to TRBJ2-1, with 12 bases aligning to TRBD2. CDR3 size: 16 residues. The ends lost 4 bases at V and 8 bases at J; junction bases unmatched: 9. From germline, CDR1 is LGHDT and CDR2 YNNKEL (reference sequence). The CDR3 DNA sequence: TGTGCCAGCAGCCGTCAGACTAGCGGGAGAATCGATGAGCAGTTCTTC. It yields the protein CASSRQTSGRIDEQFF.

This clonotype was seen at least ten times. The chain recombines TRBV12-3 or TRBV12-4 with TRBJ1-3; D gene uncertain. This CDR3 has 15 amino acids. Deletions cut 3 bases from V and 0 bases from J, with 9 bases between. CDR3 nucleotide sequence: TGTGCCAGCAGTTTGGCGGACTCCTCTGGAAACACCATATATTTT. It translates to CASSLADSSGNTIYF.

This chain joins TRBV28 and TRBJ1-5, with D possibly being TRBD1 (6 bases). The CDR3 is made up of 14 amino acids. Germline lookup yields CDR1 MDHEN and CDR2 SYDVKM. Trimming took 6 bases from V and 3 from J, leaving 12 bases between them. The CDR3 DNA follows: TGTGCCAGCAGAACCCAGGGGATCAATCAGCCCCAGCATTTT. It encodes CASRTQGINQPQHF.

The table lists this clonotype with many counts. The CDR3 loop is CASSGGVTDTEAFF. For the CDR3, the DNA is TGTGCCAGCAGCGGTGGGGTAACGGACACTGAAGCTTTCTTT. The chain joins TRBV9 to TRBJ1-1; D gene uncertain. Germline lookup yields CDR1 SGDLS and CDR2 YYNGEE. V was shortened by 3 bases and J by 3 bases, with 12 bases between the two germline ends. The CDR3 sequence is 14 residues long.